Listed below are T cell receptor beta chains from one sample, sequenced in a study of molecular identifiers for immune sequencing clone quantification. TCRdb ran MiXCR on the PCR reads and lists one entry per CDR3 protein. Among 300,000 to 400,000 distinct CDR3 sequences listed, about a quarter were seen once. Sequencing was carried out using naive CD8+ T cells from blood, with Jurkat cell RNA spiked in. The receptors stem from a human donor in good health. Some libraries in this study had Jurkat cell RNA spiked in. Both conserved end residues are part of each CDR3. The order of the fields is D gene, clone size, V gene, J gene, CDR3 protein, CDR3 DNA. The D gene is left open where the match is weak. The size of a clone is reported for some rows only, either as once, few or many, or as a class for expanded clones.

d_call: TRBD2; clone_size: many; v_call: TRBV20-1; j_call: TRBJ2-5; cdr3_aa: CSARSSGGGETQYF; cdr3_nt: TGCAGTGCTAGAAGCAGCGGGGGCGGGGAGACCCAGTACTTC
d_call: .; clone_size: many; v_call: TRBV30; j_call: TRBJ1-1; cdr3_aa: CAWSTGRFGEAFF; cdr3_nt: TGTGCCTGGAGCACAGGGAGATTTGGTGAAGCTTTCTTT
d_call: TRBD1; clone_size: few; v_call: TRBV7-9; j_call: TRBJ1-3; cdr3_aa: CASSLAPGVKDRAGNTIYF; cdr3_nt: TGTGCCAGCAGCTTAGCCCCCGGAGTTAAGGACAGGGCTGGAAACACCATATATTTT
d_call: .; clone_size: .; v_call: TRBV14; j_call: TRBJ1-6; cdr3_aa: CASSQGNKPYNSPLHF; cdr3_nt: TGTGCCAGCAGCCAAGGGAACAAACCCTATAATTCACCCCTCCACTTT
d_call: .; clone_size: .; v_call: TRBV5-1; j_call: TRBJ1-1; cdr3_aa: CASSSAVNTEAFF; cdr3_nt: TGCGCCAGCAGCTCGGCAGTGAACACTGAAGCTTTCTTT
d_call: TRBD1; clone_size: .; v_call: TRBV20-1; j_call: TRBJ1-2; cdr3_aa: CRARGRGSTTYGYTF; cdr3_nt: TGCAGGGCTAGAGGCAGGGGGAGTACTACCTATGGCTACACCTTC
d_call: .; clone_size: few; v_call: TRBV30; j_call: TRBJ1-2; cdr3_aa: CAWSSNRHPDQYGYTF; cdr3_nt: TGTGCCTGGAGTTCCAACCGACATCCAGACCAGTATGGCTACACCTTC
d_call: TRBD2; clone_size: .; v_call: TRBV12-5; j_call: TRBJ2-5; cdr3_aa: CARGWGGEGPETQYF; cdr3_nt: TGTGCTAGGGGTTGGGGGGGGGAGGGCCCGGAGACCCAGTACTTC
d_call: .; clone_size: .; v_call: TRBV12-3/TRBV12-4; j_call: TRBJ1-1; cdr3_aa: CASSPGFGVETEAFF; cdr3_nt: TGTGCCAGCAGCCCGGGTTTTGGGGTGGAAACTGAAGCTTTCTTT
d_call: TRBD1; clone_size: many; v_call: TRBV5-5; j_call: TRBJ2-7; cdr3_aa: CASSTGTVTYEQYF; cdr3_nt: TGTGCCAGCAGCACCGGGACAGTTACCTACGAGCAGTACTTC
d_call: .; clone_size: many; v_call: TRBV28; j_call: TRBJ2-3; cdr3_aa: CASSHRELFTDTQYF; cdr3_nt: TGTGCCAGCAGCCACAGAGAGCTGTTCACAGATACGCAGTATTTT
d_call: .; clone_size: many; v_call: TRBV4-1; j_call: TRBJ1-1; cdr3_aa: CASSQTDIMNTEAFF; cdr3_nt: TGCGCCAGCAGCCAGACCGATATAATGAACACTGAAGCTTTCTTT
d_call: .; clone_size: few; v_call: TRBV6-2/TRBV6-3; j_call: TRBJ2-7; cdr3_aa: CASTSGTGYEQYF; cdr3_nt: TGTGCCAGCACCTCCGGGACCGGCTACGAGCAGTACTTC
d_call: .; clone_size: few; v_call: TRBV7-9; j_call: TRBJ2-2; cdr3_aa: CASKGPNTGELFF; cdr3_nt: TGTGCCAGCAAGGGGCCGAACACCGGGGAGCTGTTTTTT
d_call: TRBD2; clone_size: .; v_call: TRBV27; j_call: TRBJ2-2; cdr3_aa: CASSFLAGATGELFF; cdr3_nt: TGTGCCAGCAGTTTCCTAGCGGGAGCCACCGGGGAGCTGTTTTTT
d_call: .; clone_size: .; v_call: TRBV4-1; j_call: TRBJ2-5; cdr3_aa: CASSQVHGGSGQQVTQYF; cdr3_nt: TGCGCCAGCAGCCAAGTCCACGGGGGGTCCGGACAGCAAGTGACCCAGTACTTC
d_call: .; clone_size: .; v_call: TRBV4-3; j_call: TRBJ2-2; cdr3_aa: CASSQDITPNTGELFF; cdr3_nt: TGCGCCAGCAGCCAAGATATCACACCAAACACCGGGGAGCTGTTTTTT
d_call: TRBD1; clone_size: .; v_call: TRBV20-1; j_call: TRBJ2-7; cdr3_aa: CGAKEWTGRSYEQYF; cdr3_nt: TGCGGTGCTAAGGAGTGGACAGGACGATCCTACGAGCAGTACTTC
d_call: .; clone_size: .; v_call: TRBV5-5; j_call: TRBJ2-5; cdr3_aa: CASSLEQLEETQYF; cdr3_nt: TGTGCCAGCAGCTTGGAACAGTTAGAAGAGACCCAGTACTTC
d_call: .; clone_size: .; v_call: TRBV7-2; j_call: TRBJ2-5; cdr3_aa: CASSLAGGAETQYF; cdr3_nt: TGTGCCAGCAGCTTAGCGGGAGGTGCAGAGACCCAGTACTTC
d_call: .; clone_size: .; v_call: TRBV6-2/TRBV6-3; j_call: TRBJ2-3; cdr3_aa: CASTQGLDTQYF; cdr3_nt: TGTGCCAGCACCCAGGGCTTGGATACGCAGTATTTT
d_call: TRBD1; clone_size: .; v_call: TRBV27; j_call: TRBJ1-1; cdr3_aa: CASSANRGYTEAFF; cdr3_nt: TGTGCCAGCAGTGCGAACAGGGGGTACACTGAAGCTTTCTTT
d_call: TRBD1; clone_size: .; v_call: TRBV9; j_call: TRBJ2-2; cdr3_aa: CASSGTGQQGTPNTGELFF; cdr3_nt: TGTGCCAGCAGCGGGACAGGGCAACAGGGGACCCCAAACACCGGGGAGCTGTTTTTT
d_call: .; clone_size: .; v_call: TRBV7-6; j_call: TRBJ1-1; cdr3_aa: CASSTTLGGLVAKAFF; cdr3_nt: TGTGCCAGCAGTACAACCTTGGGGGGGCTTGTGGCTAAAGCTTTCTTT
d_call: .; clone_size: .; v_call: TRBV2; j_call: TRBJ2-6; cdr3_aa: CASSPGRSGANVLTF; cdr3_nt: TGTGCCAGCTCCCCCGGGCGCTCTGGGGCCAACGTCCTGACTTTC
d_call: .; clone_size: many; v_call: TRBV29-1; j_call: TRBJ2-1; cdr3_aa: CSVEGTYSYNEQFF; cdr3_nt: TGCAGCGTTGAAGGGACATACTCCTACAATGAGCAGTTCTTC
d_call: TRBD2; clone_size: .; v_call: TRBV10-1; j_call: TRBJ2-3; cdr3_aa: CASSDPEASGGPSTDTQYF; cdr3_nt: TGCGCCAGCAGTGACCCCGAGGCTAGCGGGGGTCCAAGCACAGATACGCAGTATTTT